A selection of T cell receptor beta chains follows, all from one sample in a study of post-analysis software for immune sequencing data. Each CDR3 protein is one row after TCRdb ran MiXCR on the PCR reads. The sample contains about 620,000 distinct CDR3 sequences, about 40% of which appear only once. The source material was blood. These receptor sequences come from a girl aged 5-17 years with multiple sclerosis. CDR3s include the opening cysteine and the closing phenylalanine or tryptophan. Each record gives: CDR3 protein, CDR3 DNA, V gene, D gene, J gene, clone size. The D gene is left open where the match is weak. Clone size, where shown, is once, few, many, or a class for clones that have expanded.

CASSPGTDTEAFF | TGTGCCAGCAGCCCCGGGACCGACACTGAAGCTTTCTTT | TRBV7-3 | - | TRBJ1-1 | -
CASSLAGPGVDEQFF | TGTGCCAGCAGCTTAGCAGGGCCGGGAGTCGATGAGCAGTTCTTC | TRBV7-3 | - | TRBJ2-1 | -
CSAREWTQGDTQYF | TGCAGTGCTAGAGAGTGGACCCAGGGAGATACGCAGTATTTT | TRBV20-1 | - | TRBJ2-3 | few
CASSKWASSGRDQETQYF | TGTGCCAGCAGCAAGTGGGCGTCTAGCGGGAGGGACCAAGAGACCCAGTACTTC | TRBV3-1 | TRBD2 | TRBJ2-5 | -
CASSPETSTDTQYF | TGTGCCAGCAGTCCCGAGACTAGCACAGATACGCAGTATTTT | TRBV12-3/TRBV12-4 | - | TRBJ2-3 | few
CAISGKGGNYGYTF | TGTGCCATCAGTGGCAAGGGGGGAAACTATGGCTACACCTTC | TRBV10-3 | - | TRBJ1-2 | few
CSVSTGGKNSPLHF | TGCAGCGTCTCGACAGGGGGCAAAAATTCACCCCTCCACTTT | TRBV29-1 | TRBD1 | TRBJ1-6 | -
CASSLPEDYEQYF | TGTGCCAGCAGCCTCCCTGAGGACTACGAGCAGTACTTC | TRBV7-2 | - | TRBJ2-7 | -
CSALPGQGDGYTF | TGCAGTGCCCTCCCCGGACAGGGAGATGGCTACACCTTC | TRBV20-1 | TRBD1 | TRBJ1-2 | few
CASSPTQIWSEAKVNQPQHF | TGTGCCAGCAGCCCAACGCAGATTTGGTCGGAGGCAAAGGTCAATCAGCCCCAGCATTTT | TRBV3-1 | - | TRBJ1-5 | once
CTTMGVSYNEQFF | TGTACCACCATGGGGGTAAGCTACAATGAGCAGTTCTTC | TRBV24-1 | - | TRBJ2-1 | few
CASSEKDRGAGANVLTF | TGTGCCAGCAGTGAAAAGGACAGGGGGGCTGGGGCCAACGTCCTGACTTTC | TRBV6-1 | TRBD1 | TRBJ2-6 | -
CTSSGQLNTEAFF | TGTACCAGCAGCGGACAGCTAAACACTGAAGCTTTCTTT | TRBV12-3/TRBV12-4 | - | TRBJ1-1 | -
CASSYGGRLNTEAFF | TGTGCCAGCAGTTACGGTGGCAGATTGAACACTGAAGCTTTCTTT | TRBV6-6 | - | TRBJ1-1 | -
CASRSRAPGRDYTF | TGTGCCAGCAGATCCAGGGCCCCAGGACGAGACTACACCTTC | TRBV2 | - | TRBJ1-2 | -
CASSDGQGRAYEQYF | TGTGCCAGCAGTGACGGACAGGGAAGGGCCTACGAGCAGTACTTC | TRBV12-3/TRBV12-4 | TRBD1 | TRBJ2-7 | -
CASSVEFGGYSPLHF | TGTGCCAGCAGCGTAGAGTTTGGCGGCTATTCACCCCTCCACTTT | TRBV9 | - | TRBJ1-6 | few
CASSPTVPDEQYF | TGTGCCAGCAGCCCGACAGTACCCGACGAGCAGTACTTC | TRBV7-9 | - | TRBJ2-7 | -
CASSRATSGSQETQYF | TGTGCCAGCAGCCGGGCAACTAGCGGGAGCCAAGAGACCCAGTACTTC | TRBV27 | TRBD2 | TRBJ2-5 | few
CASSLDRTSGSYNEQFF | TGTGCCAGCAGCTTAGATCGGACTAGCGGGAGCTACAATGAGCAGTTCTTC | TRBV7-9 | TRBD2 | TRBJ2-1 | -
CASRQKDFRTDTQYF | TGTGCCAGTAGGCAAAAGGACTTTCGCACAGATACGCAGTATTTT | TRBV19 | - | TRBJ2-3 | -
CVSRSPGQSGYTF | TGTGTCAGCAGATCTCCGGGACAGTCAGGCTACACCTTC | TRBV6-6 | TRBD1 | TRBJ1-2 | few
CASSSRGTGELIYNSPLHF | TGTGCCAGCAGTTCCCGGGGGACAGGGGAACTCATCTATAATTCACCCCTCCACTTT | TRBV27 | TRBD1 | TRBJ1-6 | -
CASSYSLGRATDTQYF | TGTGCCAGCAGTTACTCTCTCGGGAGGGCCACAGATACGCAGTATTTT | TRBV6-5 | TRBD2 | TRBJ2-3 | -
CASILIPTRDEKLFF | TGTGCCAGCATCCTGATACCCACCCGGGATGAAAAACTGTTTTTT | TRBV5-5 | - | TRBJ1-4 | many
CSARTSGRVYNEQFF | TGCAGTGCTAGGACTAGCGGGAGGGTCTACAATGAGCAGTTCTTC | TRBV20-1 | TRBD2 | TRBJ2-1 | -
CASSASPGRRSSYEQYF | TGTGCCAGCAGCGCTTCCCCGGGACGCAGGAGCTCCTACGAGCAGTACTTC | TRBV14 | - | TRBJ2-7 | few
CASSLETGENSPLHF | TGCGCCAGCAGCTTGGAGACAGGCGAAAATTCACCCCTCCACTTT | TRBV5-1 | - | TRBJ1-6 | -
CSASRTSGISYEQYF | TGCAGTGCTAGCCGGACTAGCGGGATTTCCTACGAGCAGTACTTC | TRBV20-1 | TRBD2 | TRBJ2-7 | -
CASSSSRGGVTDTQYF | TGCGCCAGCAGCTCCAGTAGGGGGGGTGTCACAGATACGCAGTATTTT | TRBV5-1 | - | TRBJ2-3 | few
CASSPLMGRYREGLWQYF | TGTGCCAGCAGTCCGTTAATGGGCCGTTACAGGGAGGGCCTTTGGCAGTACTTC | TRBV28 | - | TRBJ2-7 | -
CASSPVGQGAKTQYF | TGCGCCAGCAGCCCAGTCGGACAGGGGGCGAAGACCCAGTACTTC | TRBV4-1 | TRBD1 | TRBJ2-5 | few
CASSLIGSGTNEKLFF | TGCGCCAGCAGCTTGATAGGAAGTGGGACTAATGAAAAACTGTTTTTT | TRBV5-1 | - | TRBJ1-4 | -
CASSPVEDTQYF | TGTGCCAGCAGTCCCGTCGAGGATACGCAGTATTTT | TRBV7-6 | - | TRBJ2-3 | few
CSALGGRALNEQFF | TGCAGTGCTTTGGGGGGTCGCGCGTTGAATGAGCAGTTCTTC | TRBV20-1 | - | TRBJ2-1 | -
CSVEDQPVETQYF | TGCAGCGTTGAAGATCAGCCAGTGGAGACCCAGTACTTC | TRBV29-1 | - | TRBJ2-5 | few
CSAKTGGFTEAFF | TGCAGTGCAAAGACAGGGGGCTTCACTGAAGCTTTCTTT | TRBV20-1 | TRBD1 | TRBJ1-1 | once
CASSPYLASLGQETQYF | TGTGCCAGCAGCCCCTATCTGGCTAGCTTAGGCCAAGAGACCCAGTACTTC | TRBV9 | - | TRBJ2-5 | -
CASSQIKREQYF | TGCGCCAGCAGCCAAATAAAGCGTGAGCAGTACTTC | TRBV4-1 | - | TRBJ2-5 | -
CASSLKGAREHEKLFF | TGTGCCAGCAGTTTAAAGGGGGCCCGGGAGCATGAAAAACTGTTTTTT | TRBV12-3/TRBV12-4 | TRBD1 | TRBJ1-4 | -
CASSSGWKGYGYTF | TGTGCCAGCAGTTCCGGGTGGAAGGGCTATGGCTACACCTTC | TRBV6-5 | - | TRBJ1-2 | -
CSARVNLGFSYNEQFF | TGCAGTGCTAGAGTGAATTTGGGGTTTTCCTACAATGAGCAGTTCTTC | TRBV20-1 | - | TRBJ2-1 | few